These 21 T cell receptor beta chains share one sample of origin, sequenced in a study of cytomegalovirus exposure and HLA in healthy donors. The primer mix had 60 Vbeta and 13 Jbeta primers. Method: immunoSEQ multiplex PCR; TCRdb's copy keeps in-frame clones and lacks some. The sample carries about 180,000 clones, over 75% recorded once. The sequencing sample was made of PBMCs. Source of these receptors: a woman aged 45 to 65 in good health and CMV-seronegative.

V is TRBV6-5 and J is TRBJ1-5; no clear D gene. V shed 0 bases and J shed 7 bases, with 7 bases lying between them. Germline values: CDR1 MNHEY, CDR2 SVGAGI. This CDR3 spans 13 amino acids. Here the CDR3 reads CASSYSNGQPQHF. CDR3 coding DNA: TGTGCCAGCAGTTACTCGAACGGGCAGCCCCAGCATTTT.

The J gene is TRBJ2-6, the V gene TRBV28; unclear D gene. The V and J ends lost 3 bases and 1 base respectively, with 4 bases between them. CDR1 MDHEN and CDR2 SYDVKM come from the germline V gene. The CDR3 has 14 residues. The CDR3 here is CASSFRSGANVLTF. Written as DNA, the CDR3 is TGTGCCAGCAGTTTTAGATCTGGGGCCAACGTCCTGACTTTC.

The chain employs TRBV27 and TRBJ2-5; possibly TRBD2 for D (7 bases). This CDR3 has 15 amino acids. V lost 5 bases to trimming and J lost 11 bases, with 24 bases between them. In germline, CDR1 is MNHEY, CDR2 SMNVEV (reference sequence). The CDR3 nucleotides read TGTGCCAGCAGTCCCACCGGGGGGCACTGGCGGGAGCAGTACTTC. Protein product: CASSPTGGHWREQYF.

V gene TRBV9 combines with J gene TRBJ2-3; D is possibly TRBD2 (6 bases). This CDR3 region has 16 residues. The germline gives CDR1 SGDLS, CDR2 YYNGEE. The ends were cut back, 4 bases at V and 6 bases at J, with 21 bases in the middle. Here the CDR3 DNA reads TGTGCCAGCAGCCCCCTTGGCGGGACCACCGCGGATACGCAGTATTTT. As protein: CASSPLGGTTADTQYF.

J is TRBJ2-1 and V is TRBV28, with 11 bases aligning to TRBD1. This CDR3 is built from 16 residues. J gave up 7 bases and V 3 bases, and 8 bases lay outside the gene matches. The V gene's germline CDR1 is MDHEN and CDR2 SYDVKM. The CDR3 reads CASSFSIGTGGNEQFF. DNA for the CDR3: TGTGCCAGCAGTTTTAGTATTGGGACAGGGGGGAATGAGCAGTTCTTC. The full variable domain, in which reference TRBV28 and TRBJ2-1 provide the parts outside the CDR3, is DVKVTQSSRYLVKRTGEKVFLECVQDMDHENMFWYRQDPGLGLRLIYFSYDVKMKEKGDIPEGYSVSREKKERFSLILESASTNQTSMYLCASSFSIGTGGNEQFFGPGTRLTVL.

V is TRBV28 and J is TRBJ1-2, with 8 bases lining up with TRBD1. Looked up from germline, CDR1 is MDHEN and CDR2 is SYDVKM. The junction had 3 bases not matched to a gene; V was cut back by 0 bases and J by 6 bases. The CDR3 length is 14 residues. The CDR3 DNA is TGTGCCAGCAGTTTATGGGCAGGGGGCGATGGCTACACCTTC. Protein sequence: CASSLWAGGDGYTF.

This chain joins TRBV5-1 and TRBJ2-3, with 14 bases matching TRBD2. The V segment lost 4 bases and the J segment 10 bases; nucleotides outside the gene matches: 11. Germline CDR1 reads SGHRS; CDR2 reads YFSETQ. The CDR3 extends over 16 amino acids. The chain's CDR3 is CASSPGGTSGSRAQYF. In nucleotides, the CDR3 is TGCGCCAGCAGCCCGGGGGGGACTAGCGGGAGCAGAGCGCAGTATTTT. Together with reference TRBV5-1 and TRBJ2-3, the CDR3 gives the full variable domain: KAGVTQTPRYLIKTRGQQVTLSCSPISGHRSVSWYQQTPGQGLQFLFEYFSETQRNKGNFPGRFSGRQFSNSRSEMNVSTLELGDSALYLCASSPGGTSGSRAQYFGPGTRLTVL.

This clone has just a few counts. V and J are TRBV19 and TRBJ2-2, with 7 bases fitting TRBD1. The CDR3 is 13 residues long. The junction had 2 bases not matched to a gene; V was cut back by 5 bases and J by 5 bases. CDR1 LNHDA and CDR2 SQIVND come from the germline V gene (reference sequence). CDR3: CASSPTGTGELFF. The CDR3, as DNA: TGTGCCAGTAGTCCGACAGGGACCGGGGAGCTGTTTTTT. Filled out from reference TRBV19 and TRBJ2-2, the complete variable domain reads DGGITQSPKYLFRKEGQNVTLSCEQNLNHDAMYWYRQDPGQGLRLIYYSQIVNDFQKGDIAEGYSVSREKKESFPLTVTSAQKNPTAFYLCASSPTGTGELFFGEGSRLTVL.

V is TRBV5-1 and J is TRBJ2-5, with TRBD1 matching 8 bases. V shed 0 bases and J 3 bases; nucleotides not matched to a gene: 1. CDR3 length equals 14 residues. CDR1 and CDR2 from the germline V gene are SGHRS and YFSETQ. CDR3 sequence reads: CASSLDRGKETQYF. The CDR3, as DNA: TGCGCCAGCAGCTTGGACAGGGGGAAAGAGACCCAGTACTTC.

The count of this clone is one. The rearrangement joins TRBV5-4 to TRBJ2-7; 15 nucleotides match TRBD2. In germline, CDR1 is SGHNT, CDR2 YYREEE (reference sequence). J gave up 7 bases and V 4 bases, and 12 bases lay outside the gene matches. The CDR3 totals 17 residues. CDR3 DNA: TGTGCCAGCAGCCTGGAGGGTCGGACTAGCGGGAGGGTTGAGCAGTACTTC. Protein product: CASSLEGRTSGRVEQYF.

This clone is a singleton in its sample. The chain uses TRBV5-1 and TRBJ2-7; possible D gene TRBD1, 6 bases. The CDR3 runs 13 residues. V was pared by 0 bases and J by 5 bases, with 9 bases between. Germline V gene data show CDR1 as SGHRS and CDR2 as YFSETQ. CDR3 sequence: CASSLGTVNEQYF. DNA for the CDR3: TGCGCCAGCAGCTTGGGGACAGTAAACGAGCAGTACTTC.

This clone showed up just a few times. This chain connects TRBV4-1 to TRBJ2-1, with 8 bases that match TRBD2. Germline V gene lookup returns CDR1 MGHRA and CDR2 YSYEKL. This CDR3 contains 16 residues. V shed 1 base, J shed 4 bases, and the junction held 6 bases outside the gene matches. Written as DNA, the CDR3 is TGCGCCAGCAGCCAAGTATTGCGGGGGGATTACAATGAGCAGTTCTTC. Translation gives CASSQVLRGDYNEQFF.

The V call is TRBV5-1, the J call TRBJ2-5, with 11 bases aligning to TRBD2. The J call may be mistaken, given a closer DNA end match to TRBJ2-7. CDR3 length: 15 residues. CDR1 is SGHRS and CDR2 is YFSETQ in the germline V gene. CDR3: CASTFGLAGGYEQYF. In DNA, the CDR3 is TGCGCCAGCACCTTCGGACTAGCGGGCGGCTACGAGCAGTACTTC.

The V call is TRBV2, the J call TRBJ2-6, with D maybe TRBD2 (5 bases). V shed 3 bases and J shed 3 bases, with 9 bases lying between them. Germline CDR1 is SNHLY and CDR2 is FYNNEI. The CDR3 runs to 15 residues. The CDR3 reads CASSDRGRGANVLTF. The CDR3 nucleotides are TGTGCCAGCAGTGATCGAGGGCGTGGGGCCAACGTCCTGACTTTC.

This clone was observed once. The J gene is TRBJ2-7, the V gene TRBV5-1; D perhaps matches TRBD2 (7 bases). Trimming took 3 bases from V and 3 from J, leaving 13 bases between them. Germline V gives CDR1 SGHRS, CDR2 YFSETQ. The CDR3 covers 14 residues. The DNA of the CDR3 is TGCGCCAGCAGCTGGAGCGGGACAATCTACGAGCAGTACTTC. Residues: CASSWSGTIYEQYF. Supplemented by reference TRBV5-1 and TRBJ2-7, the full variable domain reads KAGVTQTPRYLIKTRGQQVTLSCSPISGHRSVSWYQQTPGQGLQFLFEYFSETQRNKGNFPGRFSGRQFSNSRSEMNVSTLELGDSALYLCASSWSGTIYEQYFGPGTRLTVT.

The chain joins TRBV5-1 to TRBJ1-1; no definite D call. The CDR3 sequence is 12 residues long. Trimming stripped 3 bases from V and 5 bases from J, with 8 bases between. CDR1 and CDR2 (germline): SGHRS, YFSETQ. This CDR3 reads CASSSPGTEAFF. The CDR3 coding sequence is TGCGCCAGCAGCTCGCCGGGGACTGAAGCTTTCTTT.

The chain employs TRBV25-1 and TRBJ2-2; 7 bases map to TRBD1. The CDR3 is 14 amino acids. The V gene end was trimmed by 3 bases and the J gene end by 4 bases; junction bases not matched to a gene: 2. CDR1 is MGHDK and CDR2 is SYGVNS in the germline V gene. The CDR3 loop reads CASSETGFTGELFF. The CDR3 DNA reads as TGTGCCAGCAGTGAGACAGGGTTCACCGGGGAGCTGTTTTTT.

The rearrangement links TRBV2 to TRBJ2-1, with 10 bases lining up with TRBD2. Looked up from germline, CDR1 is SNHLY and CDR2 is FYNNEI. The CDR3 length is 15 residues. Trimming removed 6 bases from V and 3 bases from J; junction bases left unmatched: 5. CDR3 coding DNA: TGTGCCAGCAGCAGGGGGACTAGCGACTACAATGAGCAGTTCTTC. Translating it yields CASSRGTSDYNEQFF.

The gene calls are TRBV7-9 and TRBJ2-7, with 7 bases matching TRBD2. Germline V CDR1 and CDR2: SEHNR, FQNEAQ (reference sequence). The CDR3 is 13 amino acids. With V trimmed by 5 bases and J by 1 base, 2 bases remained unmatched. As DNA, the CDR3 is TGTGCCAGCAGCCCGGGACTATCCTACGAGCAGTACTTC. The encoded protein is CASSPGLSYEQYF.

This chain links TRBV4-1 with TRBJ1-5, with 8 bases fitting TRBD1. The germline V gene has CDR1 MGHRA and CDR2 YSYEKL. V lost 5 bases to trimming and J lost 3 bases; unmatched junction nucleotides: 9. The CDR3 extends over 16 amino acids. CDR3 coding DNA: TGCGCCAGCAGCAGACAATGGGACAGGACCAATCAGCCCCAGCATTTT. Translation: CASSRQWDRTNQPQHF.

Here the CDR3 reads CAWRGTGRGSPLHF. CDR3 DNA sequence: TGTGCCTGGAGAGGGACAGGGCGGGGTTCACCCCTCCACTTT. The chain recombines TRBV30 with TRBJ1-6, with 9 positions matching TRBD1. CDR3 length: 14 amino acids. Per the germline V gene, CDR1 is GTSNPN and CDR2 is SVGIG (reference sequence). Trimming took 3 bases from V and 9 from J; bases not matched to a gene: 6.